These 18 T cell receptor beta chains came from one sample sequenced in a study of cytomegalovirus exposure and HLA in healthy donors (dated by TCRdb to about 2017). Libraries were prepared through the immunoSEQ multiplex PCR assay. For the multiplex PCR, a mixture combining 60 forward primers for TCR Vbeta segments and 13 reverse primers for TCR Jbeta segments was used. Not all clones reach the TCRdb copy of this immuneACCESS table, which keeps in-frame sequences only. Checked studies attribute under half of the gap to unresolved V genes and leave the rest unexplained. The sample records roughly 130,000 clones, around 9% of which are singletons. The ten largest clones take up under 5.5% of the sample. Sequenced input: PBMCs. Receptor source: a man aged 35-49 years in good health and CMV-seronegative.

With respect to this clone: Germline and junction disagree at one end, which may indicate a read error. DNA for the CDR3: TGTGCCAGCGGCGTTAGCGGGAACCATGGGGATACGCAGTATTTT. Protein: CASGVSGNHGDTQYF. V usage is TRBV9 and J usage is TRBJ2-3, with TRBD2 matching over 8 bases. CDR1 is SGDLS and CDR2 is YYNGEE in the germline V gene. The CDR3 extends over 15 amino acids.

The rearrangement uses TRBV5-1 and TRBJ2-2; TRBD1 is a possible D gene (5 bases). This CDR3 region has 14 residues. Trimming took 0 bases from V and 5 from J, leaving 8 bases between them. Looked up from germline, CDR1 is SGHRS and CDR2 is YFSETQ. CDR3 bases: TGCGCCAGCAGCTTGGGACAGCTAACCGGGGAGCTGTTTTTT. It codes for CASSLGQLTGELFF.

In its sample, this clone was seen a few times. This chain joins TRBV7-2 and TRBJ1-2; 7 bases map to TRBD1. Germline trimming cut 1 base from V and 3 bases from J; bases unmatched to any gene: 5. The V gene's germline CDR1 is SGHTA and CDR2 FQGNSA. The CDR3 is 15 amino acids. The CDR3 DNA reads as TGTGCCAGCAGCTTAGGCAGGGGGGAACACTATGGCTACACCTTC. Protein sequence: CASSLGRGEHYGYTF.

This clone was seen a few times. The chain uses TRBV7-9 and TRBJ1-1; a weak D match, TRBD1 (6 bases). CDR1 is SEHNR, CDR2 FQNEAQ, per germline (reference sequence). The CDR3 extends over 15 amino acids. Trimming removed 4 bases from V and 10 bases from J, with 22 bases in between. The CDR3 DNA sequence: TGTGCCAGCAGCTCGGAACAGGGTTGGCCTTTAGTAGCTTTCTTT. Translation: CASSSEQGWPLVAFF.

As DNA, the CDR3 is TGTGCCAGCAGTGACAATCTCGGGGGTAGCTCCTACGAGCAGTACTTC. It is translated as CASSDNLGGSSYEQYF. This chain connects TRBV6-1 to TRBJ2-7; D is possibly TRBD2 (6 bases). Germline lookup yields CDR1 MNHNS and CDR2 SASEGT. The V gene lost 3 bases and the J gene lost 0 bases, with 15 bases spanning the gap. There are 16 residues in the CDR3.

CDR3 in amino acids: CASSASGGPSDTQYF. The CDR3 region has the DNA TGTGCCAGCAGCGCATCAGGGGGACCTAGTGATACGCAGTATTTT. The chain combines TRBV9 with TRBJ2-3; 7 nucleotides line up with TRBD1. Germline CDR1 is SGDLS and CDR2 is YYNGEE. The CDR3 consists of 15 residues. With 3 bases clipped from V and 6 bases from J, the junction kept 10 bases outside the gene matches.

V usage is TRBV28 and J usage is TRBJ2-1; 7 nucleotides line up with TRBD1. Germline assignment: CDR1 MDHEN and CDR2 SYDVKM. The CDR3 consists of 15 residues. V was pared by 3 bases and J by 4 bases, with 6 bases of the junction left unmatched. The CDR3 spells CASSFTGEWYNEQFF. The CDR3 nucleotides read TGTGCCAGCAGTTTTACAGGGGAATGGTACAATGAGCAGTTCTTC.

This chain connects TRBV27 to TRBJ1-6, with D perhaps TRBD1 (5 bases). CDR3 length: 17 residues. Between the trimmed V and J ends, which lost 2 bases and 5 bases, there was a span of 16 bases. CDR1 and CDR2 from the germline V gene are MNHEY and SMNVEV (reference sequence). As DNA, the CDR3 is TGTGCCAGCAGTTTAGGGACCCCGGGAGGGAATAATTCACCCCTCCACTTT. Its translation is CASSLGTPGGNNSPLHF.

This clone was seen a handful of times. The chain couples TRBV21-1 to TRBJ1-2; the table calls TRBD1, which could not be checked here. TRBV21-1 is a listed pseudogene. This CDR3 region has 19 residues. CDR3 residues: CASSKDSGTGASVNYGYTF. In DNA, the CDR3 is TGTGCCAGCAGCAAAGACTCCGGGACAGGGGCCAGTGTTAACTATGGCTACACCTTC.

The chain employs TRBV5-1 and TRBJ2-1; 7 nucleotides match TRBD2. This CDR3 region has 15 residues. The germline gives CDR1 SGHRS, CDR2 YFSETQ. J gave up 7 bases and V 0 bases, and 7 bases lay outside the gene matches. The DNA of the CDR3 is TGCGCCAGCAGCTTGGCCACTAGCGTTAGTAATGAGCAGTTCTTC. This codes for CASSLATSVSNEQFF.

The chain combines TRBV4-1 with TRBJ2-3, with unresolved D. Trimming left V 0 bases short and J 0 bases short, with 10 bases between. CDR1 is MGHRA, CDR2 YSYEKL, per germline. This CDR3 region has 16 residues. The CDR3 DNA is TGCGCCAGCAGCCAAGATATAGGAGCTAGCACAGATACGCAGTATTTT. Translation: CASSQDIGASTDTQYF.

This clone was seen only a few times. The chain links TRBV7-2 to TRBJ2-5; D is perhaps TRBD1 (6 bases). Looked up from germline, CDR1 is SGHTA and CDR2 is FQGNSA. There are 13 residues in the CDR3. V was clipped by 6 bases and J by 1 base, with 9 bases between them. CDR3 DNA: TGTGCCAGCAGACGGGACACCCAAGAGACCCAGTACTTC. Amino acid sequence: CASRRDTQETQYF.

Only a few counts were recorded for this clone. CDR3 sequence reads: CASSAGQDSNQPQHF. In nucleotides, the CDR3 is TGTGCCAGCAGCGCGGGACAGGACAGCAATCAGCCCCAGCATTTT. The rearrangement links TRBV12-1 to TRBJ1-5; TRBD1 is the table's D call, not checked against the DNA. TRBV12-1 is a recognized pseudogene. The CDR3 sequence is 15 residues long.

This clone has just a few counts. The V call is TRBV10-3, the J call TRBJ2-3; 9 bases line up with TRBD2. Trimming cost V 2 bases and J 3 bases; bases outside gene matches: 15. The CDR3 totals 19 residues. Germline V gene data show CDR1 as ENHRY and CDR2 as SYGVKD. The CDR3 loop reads CAISEASGALGSLTDTQYF. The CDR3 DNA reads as TGTGCCATCAGTGAGGCTAGCGGGGCCCTAGGCTCGTTAACAGATACGCAGTATTTT.

Here the CDR3 DNA reads TGTGCCATCAGTGAGGGCGGCAGCAATCAGCCCCAGCATTTT. Its protein is CAISEGGSNQPQHF. The V call is TRBV10-3, the J call TRBJ1-5, with no clear D. Trimming took off 2 bases at V and 1 base at J, with 6 bases between the two ends. The CDR3 is made up of 14 amino acids. CDR1 ENHRY and CDR2 SYGVKD come from the germline V gene.

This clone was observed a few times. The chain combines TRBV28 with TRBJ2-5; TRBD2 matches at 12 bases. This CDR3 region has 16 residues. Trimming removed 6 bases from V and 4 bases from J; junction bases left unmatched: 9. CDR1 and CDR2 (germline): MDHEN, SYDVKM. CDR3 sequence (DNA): TGTGCCAGCAGCCCTGGACTAGCGGGGCCGCGAGAGACCCAGTACTTC. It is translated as CASSPGLAGPRETQYF.

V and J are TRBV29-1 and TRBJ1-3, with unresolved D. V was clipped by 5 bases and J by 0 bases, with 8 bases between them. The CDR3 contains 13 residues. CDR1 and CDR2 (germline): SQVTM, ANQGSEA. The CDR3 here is CSVSSVSGNTIYF. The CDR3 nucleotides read TGCAGCGTTTCAAGCGTCTCTGGAAACACCATATATTTT. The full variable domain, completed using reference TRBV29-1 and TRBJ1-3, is SAVISQKPSRDICQRGTSLTIQCQVDSQVTMMFWYRQQPGQSLTLIATANQGSEATYESGFVIDKFPISRPNLTFSTLTVSNMSPEDSSIYLCSVSSVSGNTIYFGEGSWLTVV.

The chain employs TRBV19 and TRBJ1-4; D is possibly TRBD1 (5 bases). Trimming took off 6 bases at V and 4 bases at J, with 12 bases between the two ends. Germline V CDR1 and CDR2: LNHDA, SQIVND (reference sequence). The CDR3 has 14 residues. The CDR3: CASSLTASNEKLFF. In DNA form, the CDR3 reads TGTGCCAGTAGCCTGACAGCGAGTAATGAAAAACTGTTTTTT.